The rows below give T cell receptor beta chains drawn from one sample of a study of T-cell memory formation after mild COVID-19. TCRdb analysed the 5' RACE reads with MiXCR anew, one entry per CDR3 protein. The sample lists about 360,000 distinct CDR3 sequences, roughly 14% occurring once. Source material: PBMCs or a T cell subset sorted from them (not recorded which). All receptors derive from a man between 18 and 35 years old who had mild COVID-19 (a few samples of this study predate the infection). Cell type and time point are not known. CDR3s include the opening cysteine and the closing phenylalanine or tryptophan. D genes are given only for firm matches. Some rows mark clone size as missing; the rest say once, few, many or name a class of expanded clone.

>TRBV18|.|TRBJ1-2|.
TGTGCCAGCTCACCACCAGCGGTATTGTATGGCTACACCTTC
CASSPPAVLYGYTF
>TRBV6-1|TRBD2|TRBJ2-3|few
TGTGCCAGCAGTCATGGACTAGCCGCAGATACGCAGTATTTT
CASSHGLAADTQYF
>TRBV6-5|TRBD1|TRBJ1-5|many
TGTGCCAGCAGTTCCGGACAGGGAGGTAGCAATCAGCCCCAGCATTTT
CASSSGQGGSNQPQHF
>TRBV6-5|TRBD1|TRBJ1-2|.
TGTGCCAGCAGTTACCGAGGACAGGGATCATATGGCTACACCTTC
CASSYRGQGSYGYTF
>TRBV7-9|.|TRBJ2-2|many
TGTGCCAGCAGAAGGGGCCCGAACACCGGGGAGCTGTTTTTT
CASRRGPNTGELFF
>TRBV7-6|.|TRBJ2-1|many
TGTGCCAGCACCAACGGAGGGGATGAGCAGTTCTTC
CASTNGGDEQFF
>TRBV4-3|.|TRBJ1-1|.
TGCGCCAGCAGTCCGTCGCGGGCAGGGCGGACTGAAGCTTTCTTT
CASSPSRAGRTEAFF
>TRBV5-1|TRBD1|TRBJ2-2|many
TGCGCCAGCAGCTTACAGGGGATCACCGGGGAGCTGTTTTTT
CASSLQGITGELFF
>TRBV5-1|.|TRBJ2-5|few
TGCGCCAGCAGCTTTGGCATCTACCAAGAGACCCAGTACTTC
CASSFGIYQETQYF
>TRBV7-9|.|TRBJ2-5|few
TGTGCCAGCAGCTTAGAAGCAGGACCTGGGGAGACCCAGTACTTC
CASSLEAGPGETQYF
>TRBV27|TRBD2|TRBJ2-5|.
TGTGCCAGCAGTTTAGGCGGGGGAGCTGTAACCCAGTACTTC
CASSLGGGAVTQYF
>TRBV10-3|TRBD2|TRBJ2-1|few
TGTGCCATCAGTGGGGCTAGCGGGGGGGCCGATGAGCAGTTCTTC
CAISGASGGADEQFF
>TRBV5-1|TRBD2|TRBJ2-5|many
TGCGCCAGCAGCCCCCCCGTAGCGGGGGAAGAGACCCAGTACTTC
CASSPPVAGEETQYF
>TRBV7-2|TRBD1|TRBJ1-2|.
TGTGCCAGCAGCCCGAGGGGACAGGGGAATTCAAATGGCTACACCTTC
CASSPRGQGNSNGYTF
>TRBV6-6|TRBD1|TRBJ1-2|.
TGTGCCAGCACCCCGACAGGGGGCACCTATGGCTACACCTTC
CASTPTGGTYGYTF
>TRBV10-3|.|TRBJ2-3|.
TGTGCCATCAGCGGAGTAGCGTACCCTAGCACAGATACGCAGTATTTT
CAISGVAYPSTDTQYF
>TRBV5-1|TRBD2|TRBJ2-7|many
TGCGCCAGCAGCTTTGTAGCGGGGGACTTCTCCTACGAGCAGTACTTC
CASSFVAGDFSYEQYF
>TRBV10-3|.|TRBJ2-7|few
TGTGCCATCAGGAGGGAGGACTACGAGCAGTACTTC
CAIRREDYEQYF
>TRBV2|.|TRBJ2-1|.
TGTGCCAGCAGTGAAGTCGAGTCGACGAAGTTCTTC
CASSEVESTKFF
>TRBV7-2|TRBD1|TRBJ2-5|few
TGTGCCAGCAGCTTTGGACAGGGCCAAGAGACCCAGTACTTC
CASSFGQGQETQYF
>TRBV11-2|TRBD2|TRBJ2-1|.
TGTGCCAGCAGCTTAGGTTCCCTAGCGGGGACCTACAATGAGCAGTTCTTC
CASSLGSLAGTYNEQFF
>TRBV7-3|TRBD2|TRBJ2-7|few
TGTGCCAGCAGCTTAGGGGAGGGACCGGGGAACGAGCAGTACTTC
CASSLGEGPGNEQYF
>TRBV10-3|.|TRBJ2-1|.
TGTGCCATCAGTGCGACACTCTACAATGAGCAGTTCTTC
CAISATLYNEQFF
>TRBV20-1|.|TRBJ2-7|few
TGCAGTGTGGTGGCGGGGGCCGCTTCCTACGAGCAGTACTTC
CSVVAGAASYEQYF
>TRBV19|.|TRBJ1-2|.
TGTGCCAGTAGTATCGGTCCGGGCGGCTATGGCTACACCTTC
CASSIGPGGYGYTF
>TRBV7-3|TRBD2|TRBJ2-3|.
TGTGCCAGCAGCTTAAACGCGGGGGGGCCGTATACGCAGTATTTT
CASSLNAGGPYTQYF
>TRBV5-1|TRBD2|TRBJ2-3|.
TGCGCCAGCAGCTCCGCGACTAGCTGGCTCACAGATACGCAGTATTTT
CASSSATSWLTDTQYF
>TRBV6-6|.|TRBJ2-2|.
TGTGCCAGCAGCTTCGACAGCGCGGGCTACGGGGAGCTGTTTTTT
CASSFDSAGYGELFF
>TRBV5-1|.|TRBJ2-2|few
TGCGCCAGCAGCTTGGGATCGGGGCCGGCCGGGGAGCTGTTTTTT
CASSLGSGPAGELFF
>TRBV9|TRBD2|TRBJ2-1|few
TGTGCCAGCAGCGAGCCGGGACTAGCGGGGGCCAGCTCCTACAATGAGCAGTTCTTC
CASSEPGLAGASSYNEQFF
>TRBV7-2|.|TRBJ2-3|.
TGTGCCAGCAGCTTGAGGAGGCAAGATACGCAGTATTTT
CASSLRRQDTQYF
>TRBV12-3/TRBV12-4|.|TRBJ2-4|many
TGTGCCAGCAGTTTAAGTGGGGGTGACATTCAGTACTTC
CASSLSGGDIQYF
>TRBV5-6|TRBD2|TRBJ2-5|few
TGTGCCAGCAGCCGTCCGGGACTAGCGTCGGAGACCCAGTACTTC
CASSRPGLASETQYF
>TRBV5-6|.|TRBJ2-5|few
TGTGCCAGCCGAACTTCGGGACTGTCGGAGACCCAGTACTTC
CASRTSGLSETQYF
>TRBV20-1|.|TRBJ1-5|.
TGCAGTGCTAGAGATCCTAGGCAGGGTGGGCAGCCCCAGCATTTT
CSARDPRQGGQPQHF
>TRBV29-1|.|TRBJ2-7|few
TGCAGCGTTGAAGTTGGGGGATCGGGGCGGAAGCAGTACTTC
CSVEVGGSGRKQYF
>TRBV7-2|TRBD2|TRBJ2-5|.
TGTGCCAGCAGCAATCCGGGACTAGCGGGGGGGCGAAAGACCCAGTACTTC
CASSNPGLAGGRKTQYF
>TRBV5-1|TRBD1|TRBJ2-5|few
TGCGCCAGCAGCACCCGACAGGGGGCTTTTCAAGAGACCCAGTACTTC
CASSTRQGAFQETQYF
>TRBV29-1|TRBD1|TRBJ1-4|.
TGCAGCGGCGGACAGGGAGTGAATGAAAAACTGTTTTTT
CSGGQGVNEKLFF
>TRBV12-3/TRBV12-4|TRBD2|TRBJ2-2|.
TGTGCCAGCAGTGACAATCGACTAGCGGGGGACACCGGGGAGCTGTTTTTT
CASSDNRLAGDTGELFF
>TRBV5-1|.|TRBJ1-1|.
TGCGCCAGCAGCTTGTCCCCCGAGGGTTACACTGAAGCTTTCTTT
CASSLSPEGYTEAFF
>TRBV6-2/TRBV6-3|TRBD2|TRBJ2-1|.
TGTGCCAGCAGTTATCGGACTAGCCAGGGCGAGCAGTTCTTC
CASSYRTSQGEQFF
>TRBV6-1|.|TRBJ2-1|.
TGTGCCAGCCGAAGGGTTGCCAATGAGCAGTTCTTC
CASRRVANEQFF
>TRBV9|.|TRBJ1-1|.
TGTGCCAGCAGCGTAGTAGAGGGGAAAACCGAAGCTTTCTTT
CASSVVEGKTEAFF
>TRBV12-5|TRBD1|TRBJ2-2|few
TGTGCTAGTGGTTTGGCAATCTTGACAGGGCCCGGGGAGCTGTTTTTT
CASGLAILTGPGELFF
>TRBV7-8|TRBD2|TRBJ2-7|.
TGTGCCAGCACCCCCGGAGGGTCAGGGAGGGCCTACGAGCAGTACTTC
CASTPGGSGRAYEQYF
>TRBV7-9|TRBD2|TRBJ2-3|.
TGTGCCAGCAGCTTAATAGGGCGGCTAGCGGATGAGCAGTATTTT
CASSLIGRLADEQYF
>TRBV7-2|.|TRBJ2-1|few
TGTGCCAGCAGCTATTGGGGGAGCGGCTCCTACAATGAGCAGTTCTTC
CASSYWGSGSYNEQFF